Listed here are 3 T cell receptor beta chains from one sample, sequenced in a study of cytomegalovirus exposure and HLA in healthy donors. The PCR employed 60 Vbeta primers together with 13 Jbeta primers. The data were produced by immunoSEQ multiplex PCR, yet TCRdb's version contains in-frame clones alone and is incomplete. The sample lists around 55,000 clones, approximately 71% occurring once. The sequencing input was PBMCs. These receptors all stem from a man aged 35 to 55 in good health and CMV-seropositive.

This clone was recorded a few times. The V and J genes are TRBV30 and TRBJ1-1; D ambiguous. Trimming took off 2 bases at V and 2 bases at J, with 15 bases between the two ends. The CDR3 consists of 15 residues. Germline assignment: CDR1 GTSNPN and CDR2 SVGIG (reference sequence). The DNA for the CDR3 is TGTGCCTGGAGTTCGGAGGGAGAGGGTAACACTGAAGCTTTCTTT. It is translated as CAWSSEGEGNTEAFF.

V is TRBV4-3 and J is TRBJ2-1; D possibly corresponds to TRBD2 (5 bases). The CDR3 has 17 amino acids. CDR1 and CDR2 (germline): LGHNA, YSLEER. Trimming removed 0 bases from V and 5 bases from J, with 17 bases in between. CDR3 in DNA: TGCGCCAGCAGCCAAGATAGTAGGATTAGCGAGGACAATGAGCAGTTCTTC. This sequence encodes CASSQDSRISEDNEQFF.

CDR3 DNA sequence: TGTGCCAGCACCTCGGGAGAGACCCAGTACTTC. Translating gives CASTSGETQYF. The rearrangement links TRBV6-5 to TRBJ2-5, with no clear D. The length of the CDR3 is 11 residues. Germline V lookup: CDR1 MNHEY, CDR2 SVGAGI. Trimming left V 7 bases short and J 4 bases short, with 7 bases between.